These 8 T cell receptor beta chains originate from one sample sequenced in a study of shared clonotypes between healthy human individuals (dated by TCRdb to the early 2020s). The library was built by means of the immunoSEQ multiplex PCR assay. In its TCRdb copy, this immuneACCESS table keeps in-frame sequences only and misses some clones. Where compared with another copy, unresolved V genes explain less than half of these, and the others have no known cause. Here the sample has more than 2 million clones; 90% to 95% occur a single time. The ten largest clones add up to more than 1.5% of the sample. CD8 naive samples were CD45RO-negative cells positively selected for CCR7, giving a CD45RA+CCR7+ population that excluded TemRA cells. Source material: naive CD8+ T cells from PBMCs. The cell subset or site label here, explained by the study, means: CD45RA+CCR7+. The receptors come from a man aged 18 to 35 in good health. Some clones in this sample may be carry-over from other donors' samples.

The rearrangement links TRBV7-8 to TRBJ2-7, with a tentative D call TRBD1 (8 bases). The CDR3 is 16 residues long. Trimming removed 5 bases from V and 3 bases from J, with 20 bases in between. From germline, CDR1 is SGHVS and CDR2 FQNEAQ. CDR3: CASSLYLDREGYEQYF. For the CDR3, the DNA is TGTGCCAGCAGCCTCTATTTGGACAGGGAGGGCTACGAGCAGTACTTC.

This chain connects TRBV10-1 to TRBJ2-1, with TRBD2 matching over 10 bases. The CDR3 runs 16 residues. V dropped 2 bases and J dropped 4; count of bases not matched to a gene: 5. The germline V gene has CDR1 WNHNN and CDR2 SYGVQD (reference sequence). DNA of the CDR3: TGCGCCAGCAGTGAGGTACTAGCGGGAAGTTACAATGAGCAGTTCTTC. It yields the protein CASSEVLAGSYNEQFF.

CDR3 sequence: CASSLGGQGSYEQYF. The CDR3 bases are TGTGCCAGCAGCTTAGGAGGACAGGGGTCCTACGAGCAGTACTTC. The rearrangement joins TRBV7-9 to TRBJ2-7; the match to TRBD1 covers 9 bases. J lost 1 base, V lost 1 base, and 2 bases had no gene match. The CDR3 has 15 amino acids. Germline V gene sequence: CDR1 SEHNR, CDR2 FQNEAQ (reference sequence). Full variable domain (rest looked up from reference TRBV7-9 and TRBJ2-7): DTGVSQNPRHKITKRGQNVTFRCDPISEHNRLYWYRQTLGQGPEFLTYFQNEAQLEKSRLLSDRFSAERPKGSFSTLEIQRTEQGDSAMYLCASSLGGQGSYEQYFGPGTRLTVT.

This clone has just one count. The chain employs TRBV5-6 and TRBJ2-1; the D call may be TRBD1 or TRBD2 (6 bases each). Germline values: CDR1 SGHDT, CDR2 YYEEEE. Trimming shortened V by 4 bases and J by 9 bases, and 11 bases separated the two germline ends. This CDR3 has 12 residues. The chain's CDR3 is CASSGGHFEQFF. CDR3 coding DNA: TGTGCCAGCAGCGGGGGGCACTTTGAGCAGTTCTTC.

CDR3 loop: CASSPLPGQGVDEQFF. The CDR3 region has the DNA TGTGCCAGCAGCCCCCTCCCGGGACAGGGGGTCGATGAGCAGTTCTTC. The rearrangement links TRBV7-7 to TRBJ2-1; 11 bases fit TRBD1. Unmatched junction bases numbered 11, after V lost 5 bases and J lost 8 bases. Germline CDR1 SSHAT, CDR2 FNYEAQ (reference sequence). This CDR3 contains 16 residues.

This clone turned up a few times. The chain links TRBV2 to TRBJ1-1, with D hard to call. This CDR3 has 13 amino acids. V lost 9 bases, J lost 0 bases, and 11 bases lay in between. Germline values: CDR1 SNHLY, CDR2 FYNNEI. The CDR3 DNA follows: TGTGCCAGATCGGGCAGCATGAACACTGAAGCTTTCTTT. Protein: CARSGSMNTEAFF.

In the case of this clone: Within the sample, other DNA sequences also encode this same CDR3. The chain's CDR3 is CASSLGGIYGYTF. The DNA of the CDR3 is TGTGCCAGCAGCTTGGGCGGGATCTATGGCTACACCTTC. V is TRBV5-4 and J is TRBJ1-2; D unresolved. Looked up from germline, CDR1 is SGHNT and CDR2 is YYREEE (reference sequence). The CDR3 covers 13 residues. Trimming shortened V by 0 bases and J by 4 bases, and 7 bases separated the two germline ends. The full variable domain, rest sourced from reference TRBV5-4 and TRBJ1-2, is ETGVTQSPTHLIKTRGQQVTLRCSSQSGHNTVSWYQQALGQGPQFIFQYYREEENGRGNFPPRFSGLQFPNYSSELNVNALELDDSALYLCASSLGGIYGYTFGSGTRLTVV.

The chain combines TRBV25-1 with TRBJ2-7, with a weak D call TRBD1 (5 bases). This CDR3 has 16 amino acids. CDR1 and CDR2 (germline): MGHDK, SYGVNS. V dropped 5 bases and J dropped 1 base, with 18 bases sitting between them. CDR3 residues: CASSPRQHLESYEQYF. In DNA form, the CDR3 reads TGTGCCAGCAGTCCTCGACAGCACCTAGAGTCCTACGAGCAGTACTTC.